A selection of T cell receptor beta chains follows, all from one sample in a study of blood T cell repertoires in COVID-19. Sequenced by immunoSEQ multiplex PCR; TCRdb stores in-frame clones only, minus some. The sample includes some 390,000 clones, approximately 92% of them seen just once. Sequenced sample: PBMCs or T cells enriched from blood (not recorded which). These receptors were obtained from a man under 40 who had recovered from COVID-19. Each CDR3 is given with its conserved first and last residue. A D gene is named only where the DNA matches it firmly. Some rows mark clone size as missing; the rest say once, few, many or name a class of expanded clone.

V gene: TRBV10-3; clone size: -; J gene: TRBJ2-1; D gene: TRBD2; CDR3 DNA: TGTGCCATCAGTGGAGAGGTGGGTCTAGCGGGAGGGCCCAATGAGCAGTTCTTC; CDR3 protein: CAISGEVGLAGGPNEQFF
V gene: TRBV5-1; clone size: -; J gene: TRBJ2-7; D gene: TRBD2; CDR3 DNA: TGCGCCAGCAGCTTGGCGGCTAGCGGGAACTACGAGCAGTACTTC; CDR3 protein: CASSLAASGNYEQYF
V gene: TRBV19; clone size: -; J gene: TRBJ2-7; D gene: TRBD1; CDR3 DNA: TGTGCCAGTAGTACCAAACAGGGGGCCTACGAGCAGTACTTC; CDR3 protein: CASSTKQGAYEQYF
V gene: TRBV28; clone size: -; J gene: TRBJ1-4; D gene: TRBD1; CDR3 DNA: TGTGCCAGCAGTTCGACGGGACAGAGAAATGAAAAACTGTTTTTT; CDR3 protein: CASSSTGQRNEKLFF
V gene: TRBV7-9; clone size: -; J gene: TRBJ2-7; D gene: TRBD1; CDR3 DNA: TGTGCCAGCAGCTCCCGGGACAGGGACTACGAGCAGTACTTC; CDR3 protein: CASSSRDRDYEQYF
V gene: TRBV28; clone size: -; J gene: TRBJ2-4; D gene: TRBD1; CDR3 DNA: TGTGCCAGCACCGGGGACAGGGGGCTTGGGGCCAAAAACATTCAGTACTTC; CDR3 protein: CASTGDRGLGAKNIQYF
V gene: TRBV28; clone size: -; J gene: TRBJ2-7; D gene: TRBD1; CDR3 DNA: TGTGCCAGCAGTTCCGCCGGGACAGGGATCCACGAGCAGTACTTC; CDR3 protein: CASSSAGTGIHEQYF
V gene: TRBV18; clone size: -; J gene: TRBJ1-1; D gene: -; CDR3 DNA: TGTGCCAGCTCACCGTTTTCGGCAGGGGATGGGAGAAACACTGAAGCTTTCTTT; CDR3 protein: CASSPFSAGDGRNTEAFF
V gene: TRBV2; clone size: -; J gene: TRBJ1-5; D gene: -; CDR3 DNA: TGTGCCAGCCTACGCGATCCGGGTCAGCCCCAGCATTTT; CDR3 protein: CASLRDPGQPQHF
V gene: TRBV29-1; clone size: -; J gene: TRBJ1-1; D gene: -; CDR3 DNA: TGCAGCGTTTCCGGGGTGGGCACTGAAGCTTTCTTT; CDR3 protein: CSVSGVGTEAFF
V gene: TRBV7-9; clone size: -; J gene: TRBJ1-2; D gene: -; CDR3 DNA: TGTGCCAGCAGCCAAAATAAGGGGAATTGGGGCTACACCTTC; CDR3 protein: CASSQNKGNWGYTF
V gene: TRBV7-6; clone size: once; J gene: TRBJ2-7; D gene: -; CDR3 DNA: TGTGCCAGCAGCTTATATTTGGGAGAGGCTCGCGAGCAGTACTTC; CDR3 protein: CASSLYLGEAREQYF
V gene: TRBV6-4; clone size: -; J gene: TRBJ2-7; D gene: -; CDR3 DNA: TGTGCCAGACCTCCCGCCGGAGAAGACTACGAGCAGTACTTC; CDR3 protein: CARPPAGEDYEQYF
V gene: TRBV7-2; clone size: -; J gene: TRBJ2-3; D gene: TRBD1; CDR3 DNA: TGTGCCAGCAGCTTAAAGGGGGCAGGACACACAGATACGCAGTATTTT; CDR3 protein: CASSLKGAGHTDTQYF
V gene: TRBV11-3; clone size: -; J gene: TRBJ2-3; D gene: TRBD2; CDR3 DNA: TGTGCCAGCAGCCGGGGGGGTATAGCGACCGCTACGTTCACAGATACGCAGTATTTT; CDR3 protein: CASSRGGIATATFTDTQYF
V gene: TRBV5-1; clone size: -; J gene: TRBJ2-1; D gene: -; CDR3 DNA: TGCGCCAGCAGCTTGGAGCGGGCCGACGATGAGCAGTTCTTC; CDR3 protein: CASSLERADDEQFF
V gene: TRBV2; clone size: -; J gene: TRBJ2-7; D gene: TRBD2; CDR3 DNA: TGTGCCAGCAGCCCATCCGGGACTAAAAGCGGCGAGCAGTACTTC; CDR3 protein: CASSPSGTKSGEQYF
V gene: TRBV7-2; clone size: -; J gene: TRBJ1-1; D gene: TRBD1; CDR3 DNA: TGTGCCAGCAGCATGACAGGGGGCGAAGTCACTGAAGCTTTCTTT; CDR3 protein: CASSMTGGEVTEAFF
V gene: TRBV29-1; clone size: -; J gene: TRBJ1-4; D gene: -; CDR3 DNA: TGCAGCGTTGATCCGGGGGGCAATGAAAAACTGTTTTTT; CDR3 protein: CSVDPGGNEKLFF
V gene: TRBV18; clone size: -; J gene: TRBJ1-2; D gene: -; CDR3 DNA: TGTGCCAGCTCACAGGTCGCAGGGCAGGTGAACTATGGCTACACCTTC; CDR3 protein: CASSQVAGQVNYGYTF
V gene: TRBV29-1; clone size: -; J gene: TRBJ2-3; D gene: -; CDR3 DNA: TGCAGCGTTGTCTATCTTCTCGGAGATACGCAGTATTTT; CDR3 protein: CSVVYLLGDTQYF
V gene: TRBV27; clone size: -; J gene: TRBJ2-1; D gene: TRBD1; CDR3 DNA: TGTGCCAGCAGTTCTGGGACAGGGGGCGGATTTGGGTCCTACAATGAGCAGTTCTTC; CDR3 protein: CASSSGTGGGFGSYNEQFF
V gene: TRBV9; clone size: once; J gene: TRBJ2-1; D gene: -; CDR3 DNA: TGTGCCAGCAGCCGAGATGGTGAGCAGTTCTTC; CDR3 protein: CASSRDGEQFF
V gene: TRBV5-4; clone size: -; J gene: TRBJ1-2; D gene: TRBD1; CDR3 DNA: TGTGCCAGCAGCTCGGGACAGGACTATGGCTACACCTTC; CDR3 protein: CASSSGQDYGYTF
V gene: TRBV19; clone size: -; J gene: TRBJ2-1; D gene: -; CDR3 DNA: TGTGCCAGTAGTGTTACTAGAGTCCCCTACAATGAGCAGTTCTTC; CDR3 protein: CASSVTRVPYNEQFF
V gene: TRBV11-2; clone size: -; J gene: TRBJ2-1; D gene: -; CDR3 DNA: TGTGCCAGCAGTCCCGATTTCTACTACAATGAGCAGTTCTTC; CDR3 protein: CASSPDFYYNEQFF
V gene: TRBV29-1; clone size: -; J gene: TRBJ2-3; D gene: -; CDR3 DNA: TGCAGCGTTGCCAGGGTAGGAACAGATACGCAGTATTTT; CDR3 protein: CSVARVGTDTQYF
V gene: TRBV15; clone size: -; J gene: TRBJ2-1; D gene: -; CDR3 DNA: TGTGCCACCAGCGGGGGCCTAGCAAGGGGTGAGCAGTTCTTC; CDR3 protein: CATSGGLARGEQFF
V gene: TRBV11-2; clone size: -; J gene: TRBJ1-4; D gene: -; CDR3 DNA: TGTGCCAGCAGCTTAGATCCCAGGGCGGGGGAAAAACTGTTTTTT; CDR3 protein: CASSLDPRAGEKLFF
V gene: TRBV27; clone size: few; J gene: TRBJ1-1; D gene: -; CDR3 DNA: TGTGCCAGCAGTTTAGGCAGATGGGCGGGAGAAAAAGCTTTCTTT; CDR3 protein: CASSLGRWAGEKAFF
V gene: TRBV7-9; clone size: -; J gene: TRBJ1-2; D gene: TRBD1; CDR3 DNA: TGTGCCAGCAGCTTACCGGGACAGGGAATAATAGCCTCATTCTATGGCTACACCTTC; CDR3 protein: CASSLPGQGIIASFYGYTF
V gene: TRBV15; clone size: -; J gene: TRBJ2-7; D gene: -; CDR3 DNA: TGTGCCACCAGCAGAGTGGCAGGCGTCTCCTACGAGCAGTACTTC; CDR3 protein: CATSRVAGVSYEQYF
V gene: TRBV6-1; clone size: once; J gene: TRBJ2-1; D gene: TRBD2; CDR3 DNA: TGTGCCAGCAGTGAATTGATAGCGGGAGGGCCTTTAGATGAGCAGTTCTTC; CDR3 protein: CASSELIAGGPLDEQFF
V gene: TRBV7-9; clone size: -; J gene: TRBJ1-2; D gene: TRBD1; CDR3 DNA: TGTGCCAGCAGCCCCCACCGACAGGGTGAACTAGGAGGCTATGGCTACACCTTC; CDR3 protein: CASSPHRQGELGGYGYTF
V gene: TRBV27; clone size: -; J gene: TRBJ2-2; D gene: -; CDR3 DNA: TGTGCCAGCAGTCGGGGAAGGGAGCTGTTTTTT; CDR3 protein: CASSRGRELFF
V gene: TRBV5-1; clone size: once; J gene: TRBJ2-4; D gene: TRBD1; CDR3 DNA: TGCGCCAGCTCCTCGGGACAGGGTGTTCAGGTTGCCAAAAACATTCAGTACTTC; CDR3 protein: CASSSGQGVQVAKNIQYF
V gene: TRBV20-1; clone size: many; J gene: TRBJ1-1; D gene: -; CDR3 DNA: TGCAGTGCAACGGTGAACACTGAAGCTTTCTTT; CDR3 protein: CSATVNTEAFF
V gene: TRBV24-1; clone size: -; J gene: TRBJ2-1; D gene: -; CDR3 DNA: TGTGCCCCTTACTGCGGGGGCGATGAGCAGTTCTTC; CDR3 protein: CAPYCGGDEQFF
V gene: TRBV7-9; clone size: -; J gene: TRBJ1-6; D gene: -; CDR3 DNA: TGTGCCAGCAGCTTAGTCCGGGGAGGGACCTATAATTCACCCCTCCACTTT; CDR3 protein: CASSLVRGGTYNSPLHF
V gene: TRBV27; clone size: -; J gene: TRBJ2-7; D gene: TRBD1; CDR3 DNA: TGTGCCAGCAGTTCCCGGGACAGGGGGGCGTACGAGCAGTACTTC; CDR3 protein: CASSSRDRGAYEQYF
V gene: TRBV18; clone size: -; J gene: TRBJ1-5; D gene: -; CDR3 DNA: TGTGCCAGCTCACCAACAGGTCACAATCAGCCCCAGCATTTT; CDR3 protein: CASSPTGHNQPQHF
V gene: TRBV28; clone size: -; J gene: TRBJ1-4; D gene: TRBD1; CDR3 DNA: TGTGCCAGCAATACCGGGACAGGGCTGCGAAAACTGTTTTTT; CDR3 protein: CASNTGTGLRKLFF
V gene: TRBV6-1; clone size: -; J gene: TRBJ1-4; D gene: -; CDR3 DNA: TGTGCCAGCAGTGAAGCGCTTCGCGACAGGAGAGGGAAACTGTTTTTT; CDR3 protein: CASSEALRDRRGKLFF
V gene: TRBV18; clone size: -; J gene: TRBJ1-4; D gene: -; CDR3 DNA: TGTGCCAGCTCACCACCTGGCAGCTCAGGTGAAAAACTGTTTTTT; CDR3 protein: CASSPPGSSGEKLFF